This TCR beta chain was identified in a study of post-analysis software for immune sequencing data. Study-wide results and limits: Compared against controls, patients with multiple sclerosis displayed significantly lower normalized Chao1 diversity. TRBV5-6, TRBV5-1 and TRBV20-1 belonged to a set of roughly five TRBV segments that were more frequent in patients than controls.

About this clonotype itself: Antigen: not known.

The library was made from cDNA and included unique molecular identifiers. TCRdb independently ran MiXCR on the PCR reads; one entry per CDR3 protein. There are 600,000 to 750,000 distinct CDR3 sequences in the sample; approximately 59% occur only once, and 11% lies in the top ten. Trimming removed 7 bases at V and 3 bases at J, with 4 bases between. In germline, CDR1 is SNHLY, CDR2 FYNNEI. This CDR3 is built from 10 residues. Sequences were obtained from blood. The sequence was obtained from a girl aged 2-15 years with multiple sclerosis. The V call is TRBV2, the J call TRBJ2-7; D not resolved. The CDR3 loop is CASKVYEQYF. The CDR3 DNA sequence: TGTGCCAGCAAGGTCTACGAGCAGTACTTC. Drawing the rest from reference TRBV2 and TRBJ2-7, the complete variable domain is EPEVTQTPSHQVTQMGQEVILRCVPISNHLYFYWYRQILGQKVEFLVSFYNNEISEKSEIFDDQFSVERPDGSNFTLKIRSTKLEDSAMYFCASKVYEQYFGPGTRLTVT.